The present entry profiles one T cell receptor (beta chain) with its context. The read halts 3 residues ahead of the CDR3 end, with the missing end drawn from the germline J gene. Related graft donors supplied nonmyeloablative bone marrow transplants, and mixed chimerism was transient. Generated by immunoSEQ multiplex PCR, the TCRdb table keeps only in-frame clones and is missing some. This table lists 25,000 or so clones. This sample was taken from a study of Tregs in tolerant kidney transplant recipients. The CDR3 contains 17 residues. The sequence derives from a human patient who received a combined kidney and bone marrow transplant. Some T cells may have originated in the graft donor. The sample here was CD4+ T cells from blood (PBMCs), taken 6 months after the transplant. The V gene is TRBV6-7, the J gene TRBJ1-1; no firm D call. TRBV6-7 is an open reading frame, and its role is uncertain. The sequenced part of the CDR3 DNA is TGTGCCAATCCCAAGGGCTCGGTGGAGGAGACTAACCCCCTA. This gives the protein CANPKGSVEETNPL. The whole CDR3 region reads CANPKGSVEETNPLAFF.